This T cell receptor beta chain was found in a study of blood T cells in healthy people across ages. CDR1 and CDR2 (germline): SGHAT, FQDESV (reference sequence). The CDR3 is made up of 16 amino acids. The authors ran a second PCR of about 7 to 11 cycles using a sample-barcoded 5' primer and a J-beta primer mix. Every molecule of cDNA carried a tag from a template-switch adaptor with 12 random nucleotides. TCRdb itself ran the 5' RACE reads through MiXCR, one entry per CDR3 protein. There are approximately 780,000 distinct CDR3 sequences in the sample; roughly 25% occur only once, and 2.5% to 3.5% lies in the top ten. The same data also contributed to another study, on T cells of mothers and their children. That source reports: Mother-child pairs who were related displayed a slightly higher overlap than unrelated pairs, a difference that was non-significant.

Sequencing was done on a sample of blood. This receptor was identified in a boy between 10 and 17 years old in good health. The chain joins TRBV11-1 to TRBJ2-5; 10 nucleotides align to TRBD2. The assigned J gene may be wrong: the sequence end matches TRBJ2-1 better. The CDR3 here is CASSFGWSGGAHEQFF. The CDR3 DNA reads as TGTGCCAGCAGCTTTGGCTGGAGCGGGGGGGCCCATGAGCAGTTCTTC.